Given below is one TCR beta chain in context. Its specificity is unknown. These data are taken from a study of cytomegalovirus exposure and HLA in healthy donors. Overall study findings and caveats: The classifier was said to identify cytomegalovirus status with high specificity and sensitivity.

Primers included in the PCR were 60 Vbeta and 13 Jbeta primers. Only in-frame clones appear in the TCRdb table, and some are missing; sequencing was by immunoSEQ multiplex PCR. The data contain around 110,000 clones, approximately 79% of them singletons. V shed 6 bases and J 5 bases; nucleotides not matched to a gene: 3. The germline V gene has CDR1 MRHNA and CDR2 SNTAGT. This CDR3 region has 15 residues. The J gene is TRBJ2-1, the V gene TRBV6-4, with 14 positions matching TRBD2. This TCR derives from a man aged 30 to 45 in good health and CMV-seronegative. The sample was PBMCs. This CDR3 reads CASSGTSGGNNEQFF. The CDR3 DNA reads as TGTGCCAGCAGCGGGACTAGCGGGGGAAACAATGAGCAGTTCTTC.